The TCR beta chain under discussion was sequenced for a study of blood T cell repertoires in COVID-19. Study in general: Acute-phase and convalescent COVID-19 samples originated in the United States, Italy and Spain. T cells, B-cell-depleted T cells, or PBMCs supplied cDNA or gDNA.

The table came from immunoSEQ multiplex PCR; TCRdb's copy has only in-frame clones and leaves some out. The top ten hold roughly 5.7% of the sample, which has some 20,000 clones, 93% seen once. The junction had 6 bases not matched to a gene; V was cut back by 0 bases and J by 7 bases. The CDR3 length is 14 residues. CDR1 and CDR2 (germline): LNHNV, YYDKDF (reference sequence). This clone has more than one count but fewer than ten. This rearrangement joins TRBV15 to TRBJ2-7, with TRBD2 matching over 7 bases. The sample comprised peripheral blood. This receptor was obtained from a human donor in a cohort sampled during active COVID-19. CDR3 residues: CATSRDNGGGEQYF. CDR3 bases: TGTGCCACCAGCAGAGATAACGGGGGAGGGGAGCAGTACTTC. The whole variable domain, remainder taken from reference TRBV15 and TRBJ2-7, is DAMVIQNPRYQVTQFGKPVTLSCSQTLNHNVMYWYQQKSSQAPKLLFHYYDKDFNNEADTPDNFQSRRPNTSFCFLDIRSPGLGDTAMYLCATSRDNGGGEQYFGPGTRLTVT.